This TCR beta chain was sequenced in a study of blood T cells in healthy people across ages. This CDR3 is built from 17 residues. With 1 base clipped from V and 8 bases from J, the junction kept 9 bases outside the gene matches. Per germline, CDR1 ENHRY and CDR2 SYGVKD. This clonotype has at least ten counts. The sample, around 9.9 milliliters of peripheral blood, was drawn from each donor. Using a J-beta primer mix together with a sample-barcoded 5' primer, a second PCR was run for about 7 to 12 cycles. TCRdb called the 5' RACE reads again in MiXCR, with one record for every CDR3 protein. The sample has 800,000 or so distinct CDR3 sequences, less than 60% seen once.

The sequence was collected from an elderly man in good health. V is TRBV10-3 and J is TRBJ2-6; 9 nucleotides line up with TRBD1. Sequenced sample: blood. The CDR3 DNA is TGTGCCATCAGTGAGTTTAAAACGGGACAGGGTACCAACGTCCTGACTTTC. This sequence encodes CAISEFKTGQGTNVLTF.